One sample yielded the 19 T cell receptor beta chains listed below, sequenced in a study of tumor-infiltrating lymphocytes in primary liver carcinoma. TCR beta cDNA came from roughly 550 ng total RNA, primed with a constant-region primer. Slightly modified ARM-PCR with three nested multiplex PCR rounds yielded TCR beta libraries. PCR rounds one and two used TRBV1-TRBV30 forward primers with a C-beta reverse primer for 10 cycles each. From the multiplex PCR reads, TCRdb called clonotypes with MiXCR, one entry per CDR3 protein. Among about 120,000 distinct CDR3 sequences listed, around two thirds were seen once. Each 20-30 mg portion of unsorted bulk tissue served as the source for co-extraction of RNA and DNA. The sequenced sample consisted of tumor-adjacent normal liver tissue. The receptors originated from a woman in her fifties or sixties with primary liver carcinoma and hepatitis B virus infection.

This rearrangement joins TRBV12-3 or TRBV12-4 to TRBJ2-1; D is perhaps TRBD1 (6 bases). Trimming left V 6 bases short and J 12 bases short, with 27 bases between. The CDR3 is 16 residues long. The CDR3 DNA sequence: TGTGCCAGCAGACGACTACAGGGAGTATTGTCCAGTGTGCAGTTCTTC. Protein sequence: CASRRLQGVLSSVQFF.

Comment on this clonotype: An end of the junction does not agree with germline; a read error may underlie this. The chain couples TRBV10-3 to TRBJ2-5; possible D gene TRBD2, 6 bases. From germline, CDR1 is ENHRY and CDR2 SYGVKD. This CDR3 is built from 13 residues. CDR3 amino acids: CAISPGVQVTHYF. Written as DNA, the CDR3 is TGTGCCATCAGCCCGGGGGTTCAAGTGACCCACTACTTC.

With regard to this clonotype: The junction and the germline gene differ at one end; a read error may be behind it. The chain links TRBV6-5 to TRBJ2-6; tentatively, D is TRBD2 (6 bases). CDR1 is MNHEY and CDR2 is SVGAGI in the germline V gene. This CDR3 has 18 residues. The CDR3 sequence: CASSYWDGGLAGANLLTF. The DNA for the CDR3 is TGTGCCAGCAGTTACTGGGACGGAGGGCTCGCTGGGGCCAACCTCCTGACTTTC.

About this clonotype: This likely comes from a read error, as the CDR3 has no conserved phenylalanine or tryptophan at its end. No DNA is shown, since the ends of the CDR3 on it are uncertain; the CDR3 is the one TCRdb lists. The chain is built from TRBV11-2 and TRBJ2-5; the table names TRBD2, a call not compared with the DNA. Germline CDR1 and CDR2: SGHAT and FQNNGV. Counting both end residues, the CDR3 totals 13 amino acids. CDR3 residues: CASGGRPQETKYL.

The sample holds a few counts of this clonotype. The rearrangement uses TRBV29-1 and TRBJ2-7; 8 bases line up with TRBD1. CDR1 is SQVTM, CDR2 ANQGSEA, per germline. The J segment lost 10 bases and the V segment lost 4 bases, leaving 9 bases of the junction unmatched. The CDR3 is 12 amino acids. Here the CDR3 reads CSVGDRPYGQYF. CDR3 DNA: TGCAGCGTTGGGGACAGGCCATACGGCCAGTACTTC.

Regarding this clonotype: It is likely a read error, because the conserved phenylalanine at the end of the CDR3 is missing. V and J are TRBV28 and TRBJ2-7; TRBD1 might be the D (6 bases). The germline V gene has CDR1 MDHEN and CDR2 SYDVKM. V lost 10 bases and J 4 bases, leaving 23 bases between the germline ends. The CDR3 covers 15 residues. CDR3 amino acids: CANGFLGTPNYEQYS. The CDR3 coding sequence is TGTGCCAATGGCTTTTTGGGGACACCCAATTACGAGCAGTACTCC.

With respect to this clonotype: The missing conserved phenylalanine or tryptophan at the end of this CDR3 makes a read error likely. The chain couples TRBV4-2 to TRBJ2-3; TRBD2 aligns across 10 bases. The germline V gene encodes CDR1 LGHNA and CDR2 YNFKEQ. The CDR3 has 15 amino acids. This CDR3 reads CASSQGLAGTDTQYS. As DNA, the CDR3 is TGTGCCAGCAGTCAAGGACTAGCGGGCACAGATACGCAGTATTCT.

Points on this clonotype: One end of the junction varies from germline; a read error may be responsible. The rearrangement uses TRBV29-1 and TRBJ2-2; TRBD1 is a possible D gene (6 bases). This CDR3 comprises 13 residues. Germline CDR1 reads SQVTM; CDR2 reads ANQGSEA. CDR3 amino acids: CSVDVPGARDLFF. The CDR3 coding sequence is TGCAGCGTTGATGTCCCAGGGGCCCGGGACCTGTTTTTT.

Comment on this clonotype: A much larger clone differs from this one at a single base, so this may be a read error. This rearrangement joins TRBV7-9 to TRBJ2-5; the D call may be TRBD1 or TRBD2 (5 bases each). This CDR3 is 16 amino acids long. CDR1 SEHNR and CDR2 FQNEAQ come from the germline V gene (reference sequence). CDR3 loop: CASSLVGSWDQETHYF. DNA of the CDR3: TGTGCCAGCAGCTTAGTCGGCAGTTGGGACCAAGAGACCCATTACTTC.

This clonotype was counted at least ten times. The rearrangement uses TRBV5-1 and TRBJ1-2; D is undetermined. V lost 1 base, J lost 8 bases, and 12 bases lay in between. Germline V lookup: CDR1 SGHRS, CDR2 YFSETQ. This CDR3 spans 13 amino acids. As DNA, the CDR3 is TGCGCCAGCAGCTTGAGCCCTGGTGGGGGCTACACCTTC. It codes for CASSLSPGGGYTF. The full variable domain, with the rest looked up from reference TRBV5-1 and TRBJ1-2, is KAGVTQTPRYLIKTRGQQVTLSCSPISGHRSVSWYQQTPGQGLQFLFEYFSETQRNKGNFPGRFSGRQFSNSRSEMNVSTLELGDSALYLCASSLSPGGGYTFGSGTRLTVV.

Comments on this clonotype: This is likely a read error, given that the CDR3 carries no conserved phenylalanine or tryptophan at its end. The gene calls are TRBV6-5 and TRBJ2-3; no clear D gene. The J call may be in error: the DNA end matches TRBJ1-5 better. CDR1 MNHEY and CDR2 SVGAGI come from the germline V gene. The CDR3 totals 14 residues. CDR3 sequence: CASIILSGSDTQHL. The CDR3 region has the DNA TGTGCCAGCATCATATTATCGGGGTCAGATACGCAGCATTTG.

On this clonotype itself: Without the conserved terminal phenylalanine or tryptophan, this CDR3 likely stems from a read error. The chain recombines TRBV11-2 with TRBJ2-1; tentative D call: TRBD2 (5 bases). This CDR3 comprises 14 residues. Germline lookup yields CDR1 SGHAT and CDR2 FQNNGV. CDR3 DNA: TGTACCTGCAGTCCGGACTCGAGGTATAGGGAGCAGTTCATC. Translating gives CTCSPDSRYREQFI.

In regard to this clonotype: One end of the junction is discordant with germline, which a read error may explain. The chain has TRBV14 and TRBJ2-3; D possibly corresponds to TRBD1 (6 bases). CDR1 is SGHDN, CDR2 FVKESK, per germline. The CDR3 is 16 residues long. The CDR3 nucleotides read TGTGCTAGCAGCCAAGGTCCGCCCCAGGGGACAGATACGCAGTATTTT. This translates into CASSQGPPQGTDTQYF.

With regard to this clonotype: Its ends do not fully match the called genes, so a read error is possible. The gene calls are TRBV6-1 and TRBJ2-1; D remains ambiguous. The CDR3 contains 16 residues. The germline gives CDR1 MNHNS, CDR2 SASEGT. The DNA for the CDR3 is TGTGCCAGCGGTGAAAGGGCATACTACTCCTACAATGGGCAGTTCTTC. It yields the protein CASGERAYYSYNGQFF.

Ten or more counts support this clonotype. The genes are TRBV12-3 or TRBV12-4 and TRBJ2-3, with D perhaps matching TRBD1 or TRBD2 (6 bases each). Trimming left V 3 bases short and J 6 bases short, with 10 bases between. The CDR3 covers 13 residues. The CDR3: CASSFGGPDTQYF. The CDR3 DNA reads TGTGCCAGCAGTTTTGGGGGGCCGGATACGCAGTATTTT.

This clonotype is a singleton in its sample. The chain joins TRBV30 to TRBJ2-1; TRBD2 matches at 9 bases. The trim removed 0 bases at V and 3 bases at J, leaving 3 bases unmatched. Germline V gives CDR1 GTSNPN, CDR2 SVGIG (reference sequence). There are 15 residues in the CDR3. The CDR3 bases are TGTGCCTGGAGTGTAGCTAGCGGGGTCTACAATGAGCAGTTCTTC. It yields the protein CAWSVASGVYNEQFF.

This clonotype was seen a few times. The chain carries TRBV28 and TRBJ1-5; D is unresolved. This CDR3 has 14 amino acids. Germline values: CDR1 MDHEN, CDR2 SYDVKM. The ends were cut back, 5 bases at V and 7 bases at J, with 15 bases in the middle. CDR3 bases: TGTGCCAGCAGTCGAGAGGGTCCGTCGCAGCCCCAGCATTTT. This sequence encodes CASSREGPSQPQHF.

This clonotype has at least ten counts. J is TRBJ2-5 and V is TRBV5-1; D is ambiguous. V shed 1 base and J shed 3 bases, with 7 bases lying between them. Germline-derived CDR1 and CDR2 are SGHRS and YFSETQ. The CDR3 loop spans 13 amino acids. This CDR3 is CASSLLGEETQYF. CDR3 DNA: TGCGCCAGCAGCTTGTTGGGTGAAGAGACCCAGTACTTC.

Remarks on this clonotype: At one boundary the junction diverges from the germline segment, which might be a read error. In nucleotides, the CDR3 is TGTGTCAGCAGTTTGCGGACGAACACAGATACGCAGTATTTT. It codes for CVSSLRTNTDTQYF. V is TRBV12-3 or TRBV12-4 and J is TRBJ2-3, with no clear D. The CDR3 consists of 14 residues.